This T cell receptor (beta chain) was profiled in a study of beta chain features in type 1 diabetes. Every isolated RNA sample was fully reverse transcribed, so sequencing captured expressed TCRB transcripts. Here immunoSEQ multiplex PCR was the method, and the copy in TCRdb shows in-frame clones only, minus some. Of 400,000 to 550,000 clones in the sample, about an eighth were seen once. Study-wide results and caveats: There was no resolution here of whether HLA type influences TCRB rearrangement. The naive, central memory and Treg TCRB repertoires of patients appeared to be more similar to one another than those of healthy donors. Moderately but significantly shorter TCRB CDR3s were found in Type 1 diabetes patients in all four CD4+ subsets.

CDR3 length: 15 amino acids. Germline V lookup: CDR1 SQVTM, CDR2 ANQGSEA. Deletions cut 2 bases from V and 2 bases from J, with 13 bases between. This clone showed up just a few times. The antigen is unknown. Cell sorting via CD45RO/CCR7/CD25/CD127/CD95/CD27 was performed to obtain CD4+ naive, central memory, regulatory and stem cell-like memory cells. This receptor was obtained from a woman aged 18-29 years in good health. The chain recombines TRBV29-1 with TRBJ2-1, with D uncertain. Sequencing was done on a sample of naive CD4+ T cells from blood. The chain's CDR3 is CSVESASGAYNEQFF. The CDR3 coding sequence is TGCAGCGTTGAAAGCGCGTCCGGCGCCTACAATGAGCAGTTCTTC.